This T cell receptor beta chain was documented in a study of blood T cell repertoires in COVID-19. The overall study: Samples of COVID-19 (acute and convalescent) were obtained from the United States, Italy and Spain.

Trimming took 4 bases from V and 0 from J; bases not matched to a gene: 4. The CDR3 extends over 17 amino acids. The V gene's germline CDR1 is SGHDT and CDR2 YYEEEE. The method was immunoSEQ multiplex PCR; TCRdb's version includes in-frame clones alone and lacks a portion of them. The repertoire holds around 76,000 clones, with 75% to 90% as singletons. The source is a man aged 55 to 70 with acute or convalescent COVID-19. This chain uses TRBV5-6 with TRBJ2-3, with 14 bases matching TRBD2. Sequencing used peripheral blood. The CDR3: CASSIRTSGRSTDTQYF. Here the CDR3 DNA reads TGTGCCAGCAGCATACGGACTAGCGGGAGGAGCACAGATACGCAGTATTTT.